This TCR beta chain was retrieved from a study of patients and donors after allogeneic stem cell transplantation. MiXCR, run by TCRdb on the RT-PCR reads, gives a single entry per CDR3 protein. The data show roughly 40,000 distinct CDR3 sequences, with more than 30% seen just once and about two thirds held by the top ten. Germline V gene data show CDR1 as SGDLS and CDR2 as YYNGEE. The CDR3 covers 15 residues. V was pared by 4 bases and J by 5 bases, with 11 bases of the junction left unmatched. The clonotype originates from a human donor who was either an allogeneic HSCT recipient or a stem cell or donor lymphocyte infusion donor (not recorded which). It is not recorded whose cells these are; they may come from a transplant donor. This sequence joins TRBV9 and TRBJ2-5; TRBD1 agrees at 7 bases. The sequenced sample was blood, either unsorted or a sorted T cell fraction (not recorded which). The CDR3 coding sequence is TGTGCCAGCAGCCTTCGTAGGGGGACAGCTGAGACCCAGTACTTC. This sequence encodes CASSLRRGTAETQYF.